This TCR beta chain was profiled in a study of blood T cell repertoires in COVID-19 (dated by TCRdb to the early 2020s). Regarding the complete study: The collaborator samples originated in the United States, Italy and Spain and spanned the acute and convalescent phases of COVID-19. The prospective study material was composed of cDNA or gDNA derived from T cells, B-cell-depleted T cells, or PBMCs. Deeply sampled blood TCRbeta repertoires from subjects exposed to, actively infected with, or recovered from COVID-19 were included in the dataset. A freely available public database, intended as a resource for researchers studying the immune response to SARS-CoV-2, is where the repertoires were released. Samples came from the ongoing ImmuneRACE study (first 160 participants) plus 1,254 subjects from 6 global collaborators. A de-identified subject ID, COVID-19 status, age in years and sex were almost always included in the sample metadata. Where HLA class I and class II types were available, the types were taken from metadata supplied by the sample provider, not from assay-based typing.

General findings and caveats noted by the study authors: Clinical and demographic metadata were provided uncurated, with the amount varying by source and participant.

Concerning this clone: Its antigen target is currently unknown. No much larger clone exists at a distance of one base, and base qualities are not known.

The collaborating institutions used their own protocols to collect whole blood in K2EDTA tubes. For TCRbeta analysis, collaborators shipped samples as frozen whole blood, isolated PBMCs, or DNA extracted from either of those sample types. TCRbeta CDR3 regions were amplified from genomic DNA using the immunoSEQ Assay, a bias-controlled multiplex PCR. The published analysis was carried out like this. Within the assay, amplification of reference gene primers was used to estimate how many nucleated cells each sample contained. To quantify the absolute abundance of each unique TCRbeta CDR3 rearrangement, sequence reads were collapsed and filtered. For each sample, productive Simpson clonality was calculated as the square root of Simpson's diversity index across productive rearrangements. Sourced from immuneACCESS, this table was stored by TCRdb with only in-frame sequences that have V and J called. A share of the clones is absent; for the studies checked, an unresolved V gene accounts for under half, and the remainder has no known explanation. Clone size and the V and J calls come from that table; the DNA yielded D and trimming. This sample is represented by more than 140,000 clones; around 80% of them were singletons. Roughly 6.8% of the sample comes from the top ten.

As encoded in the germline V gene, CDR1 is SQVTM while CDR2 is ANQGSEA. Trimming accounts for 7 bases at V and 4 bases at J, while the number of junction bases matched to no gene is 9. The CDR3, from cysteine to phenylalanine, totals 14 residues. The retained sequence is limited to the CDR3, 42 bases, with the frame set at the first base. The sequence links TRBV29-1 to TRBJ1-2; 10 bases in the junction line up with TRBD1. The TCR originated in a woman between 50 and 59 years old in a cohort sampled during active or convalescent COVID-19. The source material was peripheral blood. CDR3 reads: CSGGGTGARYGYTF. The DNA reads TGCAGCGGAGGAGGGACAGGGGCGCGCTATGGCTACACCTTC. With the portions outside the CDR3 filled from the reference TRBV29-1 and TRBJ1-2 genes, the complete variable region becomes SAVISQKPSRDICQRGTSLTIQCQVDSQVTMMFWYRQQPGQSLTLIATANQGSEATYESGFVIDKFPISRPNLTFSTLTVSNMSPEDSSIYLCSGGGTGARYGYTFGSGTRLTVV.